The entry that follows covers one T cell receptor (beta chain) sequence. What it binds is not known. The V gene's germline CDR1 is LNHNV and CDR2 YYDKDF (reference sequence). V lost 1 base and J lost 5; bases outside the gene matches: 8. The CDR3 consists of 16 residues. The source of the sample is a study of cytomegalovirus exposure and HLA in healthy donors. Both 60 Vbeta primers and 13 Jbeta primers went into the PCR. Libraries were prepared by immunoSEQ multiplex PCR; TCRdb keeps only in-frame clonotypes and omits some of them. The sample lists some 180,000 clones, around three quarters occurring once. Those who donated were healthy bone marrow donors. Study-wide results and caveats: In a later analysis, an Asian-associated ancestry cluster reportedly showed fewer N-insertions than the roughly 730-donor mean. In a later analysis, specific HLA alleles were associated with some 16,000 TCR beta sequences at a 0.05 false discovery rate.

This TCR came from a woman aged 25-40 years in good health and CMV-seronegative. The V call is TRBV15, the J call TRBJ2-7; 10 bases map to TRBD1. The sequenced sample was PBMCs. DNA of the CDR3: TGTGCCACCAGCAGAGCCCAGACCGGGACAGGGGACGAGCAGTACTTC. Translated, it gives CATSRAQTGTGDEQYF.